Presented here are 18 T cell receptor beta chains from one specimen sequenced in a study of yellow fever vaccine responses in identical twins. Each CDR3 protein gets one entry after TCRdb re-called the RT-PCR reads with MiXCR. The sample comprises roughly 2,900 distinct CDR3 sequences, 75% to 85% of which are singletons, and around 8.5% rests with the top ten. This material consisted of T cells from blood (PBMCs), unsorted or a sorted subset (not recorded which), taken before or after yellow fever vaccination (not recorded which). The receptor set was obtained from a female donor who received the yellow fever vaccine.

This chain joins TRBV14 and TRBJ1-1; D gene unclear. Trimming took 5 bases from V and 0 from J, leaving 10 bases between them. Per germline, CDR1 SGHDN and CDR2 FVKESK. This CDR3 region has 14 residues. CDR3 sequence: CASSAPGMNTEAFF. CDR3 DNA sequence: TGTGCCAGCAGCGCGCCCGGCATGAACACTGAAGCTTTCTTT. The full variable domain, in which reference TRBV14 and TRBJ1-1 provide the parts outside the CDR3, is EAGVTQFPSHSVIEKGQTVTLRCDPISGHDNLYWYRRVMGKEIKFLLHFVKESKQDESGMPNNRFLAERTGGTYSTLKVQPAELEDSGVYFCASSAPGMNTEAFFGQGTRLTVV.

The chain is built from TRBV11-2 and TRBJ2-1, with D perhaps given as TRBD1 or TRBD2 (5 bases each). V was cut by 3 bases and J by 6 bases, with 12 bases left in between. The germline V gene encodes CDR1 SGHAT and CDR2 FQNNGV. This CDR3 has 14 amino acids. This CDR3 reads CASSFPGTTNEQFF. CDR3 DNA: TGTGCCAGCAGCTTCCCCGGGACCACCAATGAGCAGTTCTTC.

The gene calls are TRBV6-5 and TRBJ1-1, with D tentatively TRBD1 (6 bases). Per germline, CDR1 MNHEY and CDR2 SVGAGI. Trimming left V 4 bases short and J 3 bases short, with 15 bases between. The CDR3 spans 15 residues. The CDR3 coding sequence is TGTGCCAGCAGTTCCAGGGGTAGGGAGGACACTGAAGCTTTCTTT. Translated: CASSSRGREDTEAFF.

Written as DNA, the CDR3 is TGCGCCAGCAGTGCCAACAGGGGTTGGAACACTGAAGCTTTCTTT. Translating gives CASSANRGWNTEAFF. The chain uses TRBV10-1 and TRBJ1-1; 7 bases are a match to TRBD1. J gave up 1 base and V 4 bases, and 6 bases lay outside the gene matches. Germline CDR1 is WNHNN and CDR2 is SYGVQD (reference sequence). This CDR3 contains 15 residues.

The rearrangement joins TRBV11-3 to TRBJ2-1; tentative D call: TRBD1 (5 bases). V was trimmed by 1 base and J by 2 bases, leaving 12 bases between them. The CDR3 contains 16 residues. The germline CDR1 and CDR2 sequences are SGHNT and YENEEA. Here the CDR3 DNA reads TGTGCCAGCAGCTTAGGGGGTACAGGAGCCTACAATGAGCAGTTCTTC. Translating it yields CASSLGGTGAYNEQFF.

The chain recombines TRBV6-1 with TRBJ2-1, with D uncertain. Germline CDR1 and CDR2: MNHNS and SASEGT. The CDR3 is 12 amino acids. Between the trimmed V and J ends, which lost 5 bases and 7 bases, there was a span of 9 bases. The CDR3: CASSQDGNEQFF. The CDR3 DNA follows: TGTGCCAGCAGTCAGGACGGGAATGAGCAGTTCTTC.

This chain links TRBV4-3 with TRBJ1-4, with unresolved D. Between the trimmed V and J ends, which lost 1 base and 0 bases, there was a span of 3 bases. The CDR3 is 14 residues long. Germline V gene data show CDR1 as LGHNA and CDR2 as YSLEER. The CDR3 DNA reads TGCGCCAGCAGCCAAGCTGCAACTAATGAAAAACTGTTTTTT. It translates to CASSQAATNEKLFF.

The CDR3 protein is CASSGHLMAGELFF. The CDR3 nucleotides read TGTGCCAGCAGCGGGCACCTAATGGCCGGGGAGCTGTTTTTT. The chain links TRBV3-1 to TRBJ2-2; D gene unclear. The germline V gene encodes CDR1 LGHDT and CDR2 YNNKEL (reference sequence). V was trimmed by 5 bases and J by 6 bases, leaving 13 bases between them. This CDR3 is 14 amino acids long.

The chain joins TRBV15 to TRBJ2-3, with D unresolved. Germline loops: CDR1 LNHNV, CDR2 YYDKDF (reference sequence). The V gene lost 2 bases and the J gene lost 6 bases, with 9 bases spanning the gap. The CDR3 covers 13 residues. CDR3 sequence reads: CATSRQVGDTQYF. As DNA, the CDR3 is TGTGCCACCAGCAGACAGGTCGGGGATACGCAGTATTTT.

The CDR3 DNA is TGTGCCACCAGCAGACAGGATCAGCCCCAGCATTTT. It yields the protein CATSRQDQPQHF. The chain combines TRBV15 with TRBJ1-5; D ambiguous. V was cut by 2 bases and J by 5 bases, with 4 bases left in between. CDR1 is LNHNV and CDR2 is YYDKDF in the germline V gene (reference sequence). The CDR3 consists of 12 residues.

The rearrangement uses TRBV5-1 and TRBJ2-5; D perhaps matches TRBD1 (5 bases). Trimming took 3 bases from V and 2 from J, leaving 14 bases between them. Germline CDR1 SGHRS, CDR2 YFSETQ. The CDR3 length is 15 residues. For the CDR3, the DNA is TGCGCCAGCAGCTCAGGATTGGGGCTACAAGAGACCCAGTACTTC. This gives the protein CASSSGLGLQETQYF.

This clonotype showed up just once. This chain links TRBV11-3 with TRBJ1-2; tentative D call: TRBD1 (6 bases). The CDR3 length is 16 residues. With 0 bases removed from V and 2 bases from J, the gap between germline ends came to 13 bases. The V gene's germline CDR1 is SGHNT and CDR2 YENEEA. CDR3 coding DNA: TGTGCCAGCAGCTTAGATGTCCGGGGGCGGAACTATGGCTACACCTTC. It is translated as CASSLDVRGRNYGYTF.

The chain employs TRBV11-1 and TRBJ2-1; maybe TRBD1 (6 bases). V lost 0 bases and J lost 2, with 11 bases in between. CDR3 length: 16 amino acids. From germline, CDR1 is SGHAT and CDR2 FQDESV (reference sequence). Here the CDR3 reads CASSLAGAGAYNEQFF. The CDR3 DNA reads as TGTGCCAGCAGCTTAGCCGGGGCAGGGGCCTACAATGAGCAGTTCTTC.

As regards this clonotype: The junction shows a germline mismatch at one end, possibly a read error. This sequence joins TRBV7-7 and TRBJ1-5; 9 nucleotides line up with TRBD1. Germline V CDR1 and CDR2: SSHAT, FNYEAQ (reference sequence). The CDR3 loop spans 17 amino acids. The CDR3 DNA reads TGTGCTAGCAGCTGTTTCCGGGACAGGGTGTCCGCTCAGCCCCAGCATTTT. It is translated as CASSCFRDRVSAQPQHF.

V gene TRBV9 combines with J gene TRBJ2-1; D is ambiguous. The V end was cut by 4 bases, the J end by 0 bases, with 11 bases between. The CDR3 contains 15 residues. Germline CDR1 reads SGDLS; CDR2 reads YYNGEE. The CDR3 protein is CASSPWDSSYNEQFF. CDR3 nucleotides: TGTGCCAGCAGCCCTTGGGATAGCTCCTACAATGAGCAGTTCTTC.

The chain has TRBV6-2 or TRBV6-3 and TRBJ2-1; no clear D gene. The CDR3 loop spans 12 amino acids. Per the germline V gene, CDR1 is MNHEY and CDR2 is SVGEGT. The V and J ends lost 7 bases and 6 bases respectively, with 10 bases between them. The CDR3 spells CASTHWPNEQFF. CDR3 DNA: TGTGCCAGCACCCACTGGCCCAATGAGCAGTTCTTC.

V usage is TRBV12-3 or TRBV12-4 and J usage is TRBJ2-2, with TRBD2 matching over 9 bases. The V and J ends lost 10 bases and 1 base, in that order; junction bases with no gene match: 10. The CDR3 loop spans 16 amino acids. CDR3 in amino acids: CATPALAGKNTGELFF. CDR3 coding DNA: TGTGCCACCCCGGCCCTAGCGGGAAAGAACACCGGGGAGCTGTTTTTT.

This sequence joins TRBV10-3 and TRBJ1-1; tentatively, D is TRBD1 (6 bases). The CDR3 consists of 15 residues. In germline, CDR1 is ENHRY, CDR2 SYGVKD. V lost 7 bases to trimming and J lost 4 bases, with 19 bases between them. CDR3 region: CAIILSTQGSTEAFF. The CDR3 DNA sequence: TGTGCCATCATCCTAAGTACACAGGGTTCCACTGAAGCTTTCTTT.